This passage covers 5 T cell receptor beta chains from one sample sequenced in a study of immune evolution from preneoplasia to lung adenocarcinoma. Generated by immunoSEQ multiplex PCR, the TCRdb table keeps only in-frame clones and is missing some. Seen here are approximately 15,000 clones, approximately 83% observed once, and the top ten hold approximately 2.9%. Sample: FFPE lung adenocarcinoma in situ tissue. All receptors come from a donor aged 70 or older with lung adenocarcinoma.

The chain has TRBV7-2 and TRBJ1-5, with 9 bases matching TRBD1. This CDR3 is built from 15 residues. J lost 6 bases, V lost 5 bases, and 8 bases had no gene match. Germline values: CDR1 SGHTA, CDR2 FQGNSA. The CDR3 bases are TGTGCCAGCAGCATGACAGGGGGGGCGCGTCAGCCCCAGCATTTT. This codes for CASSMTGGARQPQHF.

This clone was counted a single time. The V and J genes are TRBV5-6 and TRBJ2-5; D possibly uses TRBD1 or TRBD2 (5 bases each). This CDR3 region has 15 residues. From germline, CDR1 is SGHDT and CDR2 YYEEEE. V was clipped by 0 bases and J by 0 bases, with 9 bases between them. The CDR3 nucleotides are TGTGCCAGCAGCTTGGTTGGGGGTTACCAAGAGACCCAGTACTTC. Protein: CASSLVGGYQETQYF.

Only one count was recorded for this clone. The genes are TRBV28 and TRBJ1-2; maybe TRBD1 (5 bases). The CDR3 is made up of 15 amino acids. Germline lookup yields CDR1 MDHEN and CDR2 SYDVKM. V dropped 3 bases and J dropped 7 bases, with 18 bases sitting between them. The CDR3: CASSFLFPDRSGYTF. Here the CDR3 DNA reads TGTGCCAGCAGTTTCCTATTCCCTGACAGAAGTGGCTACACCTTC.

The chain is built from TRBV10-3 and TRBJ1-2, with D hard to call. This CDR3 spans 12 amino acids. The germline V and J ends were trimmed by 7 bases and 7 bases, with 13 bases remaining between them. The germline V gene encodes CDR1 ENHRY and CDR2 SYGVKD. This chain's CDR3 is CAITRQGSGYTF. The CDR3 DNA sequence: TGTGCCATCACCCGACAAGGCTCTGGCTACACCTTC.

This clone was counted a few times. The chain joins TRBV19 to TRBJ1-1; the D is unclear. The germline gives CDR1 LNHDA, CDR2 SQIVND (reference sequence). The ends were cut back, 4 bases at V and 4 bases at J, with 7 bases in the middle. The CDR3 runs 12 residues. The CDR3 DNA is TGTGCCAGTAGTAAGAGTTTCACTGAAGCTTTCTTT. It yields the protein CASSKSFTEAFF. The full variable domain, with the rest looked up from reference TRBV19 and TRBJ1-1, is DGGITQSPKYLFRKEGQNVTLSCEQNLNHDAMYWYRQDPGQGLRLIYYSQIVNDFQKGDIAEGYSVSREKKESFPLTVTSAQKNPTAFYLCASSKSFTEAFFGQGTRLTVV.